The rows below give T cell receptor beta chains drawn from one sample of a study of blood T cell repertoires in COVID-19. Produced via immunoSEQ multiplex PCR; TCRdb's table is partial and in-frame only. The repertoire holds approximately 250,000 clones, with 88% as singletons. Input material: PBMCs or T cells enriched from blood (not recorded which). All receptors derive from a woman in her forties with acute COVID-19. The CDR3 runs from the conserved cysteine through the conserved F or W. D genes are given only for firm matches. Only part of the rows carry a size: once, few, many, or a class if the clone is expanded.

TRBV6-2/TRBV6-3	.	TRBJ2-5	TRBD2	CASSYPAGLAGAQETQYF	TGTGCCAGCAGTTACCCTGCTGGACTAGCGGGAGCTCAAGAGACCCAGTACTTC
TRBV30	.	TRBJ1-1	.	CAWRRRRGNTEAFF	TGTGCCTGGAGACGACGGAGGGGTAACACTGAAGCTTTCTTT
TRBV28	.	TRBJ2-7	TRBD2	CASISAGVIYEQYF	TGTGCCAGCATATCGGCGGGAGTGATCTACGAGCAGTACTTC
TRBV24-1	few	TRBJ2-1	TRBD2	CATSAPDSGTYNEQFF	TGTGCCACCAGCGCCCCGGATAGCGGGACCTACAATGAGCAGTTCTTC
TRBV27	.	TRBJ1-6	TRBD1	CASTPWGRGHSPLHF	TGTGCCAGCACCCCGTGGGGCAGGGGGCATTCACCCCTCCACTTT
TRBV7-9	.	TRBJ1-2	TRBD1	CAAGQGLGGYTF	TGTGCCGCGGGACAGGGGCTCGGTGGCTACACCTTC
TRBV7-8	.	TRBJ1-6	.	CASRWDRAGVRSPLHF	TGTGCCAGCAGGTGGGATCGGGCAGGGGTACGCTCACCCCTCCACTTT
TRBV7-2	few	TRBJ1-3	TRBD1	CASSLDRGVGNTIYF	TGTGCCAGCAGCTTAGACAGGGGGGTAGGAAACACCATATATTTT
TRBV20-1	many	TRBJ2-2	.	CCGANTGELFF	TGCTGCGGGGCGAACACCGGGGAGCTGTTTTTT
TRBV7-9	.	TRBJ2-3	.	CASSLVFLGTDTQYF	TGTGCCAGCAGCTTAGTTTTCCTAGGAACAGATACGCAGTATTTT